The T cell receptor (beta chain) under discussion was sequenced for a study of blood T cell repertoires in COVID-19. For the study at large: Specimens from acute and convalescent COVID-19 originated in the United States, Italy and Spain.

Per the original methods: Researchers report that nucleated cell counts were estimated from reference gene primer amplification. Profiled with immunoSEQ multiplex PCR; TCRdb holds only in-frame clones, not every one. That table is the source of V, J and clone size, and D and trimming were worked out from the DNA. The sample has some 240,000 clones, roughly nine tenths seen once. CDR1 and CDR2 from the germline V gene are PRHDT and FYEKMQ (reference sequence). This CDR3 contains 16 residues. J was trimmed by 5 bases and V by 2 bases; bases with no gene match: 9. Sample: peripheral blood. The clonotype comes from a middle-aged woman who had recovered from COVID-19. This sequence joins TRBV13 and TRBJ2-1; 7 bases are shared with TRBD1. The CDR3 loop is CASSLLSQGENNEQFF. The CDR3 DNA reads TGTGCCAGCAGCTTACTTAGCCAGGGGGAAAACAATGAGCAGTTCTTC.